This TCR beta chain was captured in a study of shared clonotypes between healthy human individuals. This CDR3 spans 14 amino acids. V was clipped by 6 bases and J by 13 bases; unmatched bases: 15. Germline CDR1 and CDR2: MNHNS and SASEGT. Repertoires were generated with immunoSEQ multiplex PCR, while TCRdb's copy carries only in-frame clones and drops some. The sample holds millions of clones; more than 90% are singletons and the top ten take around 0.14%. This chain uses TRBV6-1 with TRBJ1-3; 7 bases are shared with TRBD1. The specimen was naive CD4+ T cells sorted from blood. Subset here: CD45RA+ positively selected. This clonotype originated in a man between 18 and 35 years old in good health. The CDR3, as DNA: TGTGCCAGCAGCCTGGGGGACAGACAATACGGGATATATTTT. Translating gives CASSLGDRQYGIYF.